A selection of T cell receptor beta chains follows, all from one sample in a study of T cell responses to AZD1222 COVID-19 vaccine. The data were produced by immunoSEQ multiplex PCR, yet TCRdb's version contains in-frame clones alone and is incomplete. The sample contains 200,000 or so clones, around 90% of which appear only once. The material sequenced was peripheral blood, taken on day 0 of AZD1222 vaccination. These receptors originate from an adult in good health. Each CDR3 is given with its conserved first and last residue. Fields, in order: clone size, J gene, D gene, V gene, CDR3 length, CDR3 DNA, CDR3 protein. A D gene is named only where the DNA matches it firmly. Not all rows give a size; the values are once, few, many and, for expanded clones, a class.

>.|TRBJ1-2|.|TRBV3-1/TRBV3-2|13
TGTGCCAGCAGCCAAGGGGAAGGCTATGGCTACACCTTC
CASSQGEGYGYTF
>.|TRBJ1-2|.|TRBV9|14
TGTGCCAGCAGCCCCCATGCACAAGACTATGGCTACACCTTC
CASSPHAQDYGYTF
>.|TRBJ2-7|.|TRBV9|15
TGTGCCAGCAGCCCCAATCTCCGGGGAGGCTACGAGCAGTACTTC
CASSPNLRGGYEQYF
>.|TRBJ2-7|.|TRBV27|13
TGTGCCAGCAGAAGGGACGGTACCTACGAGCAGTACTTC
CASRRDGTYEQYF
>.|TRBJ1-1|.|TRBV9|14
TGTGCCAGCAGCGCGACGGACGGGAACACTGAAGCTTTCTTT
CASSATDGNTEAFF
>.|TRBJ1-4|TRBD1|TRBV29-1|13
TGCAGCGTGGTTACAGGGGAGGGTGAAAAACTGTTTTTT
CSVVTGEGEKLFF
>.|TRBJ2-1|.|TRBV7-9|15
TGTGCCAGCAGCTCAGGGTCGGGAGTGGACAATGAGCAGTTCTTC
CASSSGSGVDNEQFF
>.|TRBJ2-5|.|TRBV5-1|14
TGCGCCAGCAGCTTGGTGCCCACCCAAGAGACCCAGTACTTC
CASSLVPTQETQYF
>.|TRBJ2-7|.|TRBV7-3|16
TGTGCCAGCAGCCCCTCAGCCGCGGAGGGGTCCTACGAGCAGTACTTC
CASSPSAAEGSYEQYF
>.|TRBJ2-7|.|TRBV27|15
TGTGCCACCGTCTCTGACATCGGGAGAAAACACGAGCAGTACTTC
CATVSDIGRKHEQYF
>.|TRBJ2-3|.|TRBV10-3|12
TGTGCCATCAGCGGGGTTGAGGATACGCAGTATTTT
CAISGVEDTQYF
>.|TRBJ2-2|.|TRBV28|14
TGTGCCAGCAGTTTAGCTAGATGGGGCGGGGAGCTGTTTTTT
CASSLARWGGELFF
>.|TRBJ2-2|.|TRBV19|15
TGTGCCAGTAATCCTTCGAAAAAGAACACCGGGGAGCTGTTTTTT
CASNPSKKNTGELFF
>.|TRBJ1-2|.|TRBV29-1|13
TGCAGCGTTGACCCCAGGGTAACGGGGGGCTACACCTTC
CSVDPRVTGGYTF
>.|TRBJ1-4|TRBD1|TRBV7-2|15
TGTGCCAGCAGCTTCGACAGGGGACCTAATGAAAAACTGTTTTTT
CASSFDRGPNEKLFF
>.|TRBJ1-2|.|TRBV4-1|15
TGTGCCAGCAGCCAAGTTGGAATGGGAACCTATGGCTACACCTTC
CASSQVGMGTYGYTF
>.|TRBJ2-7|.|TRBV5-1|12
TGCGCCAGCAGCTTTCAGGGCCACGAGCAGTACTTC
CASSFQGHEQYF
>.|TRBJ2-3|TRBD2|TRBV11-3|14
TGTGCCAGCAGCTTAACTAGCGGCACAGATACGCAGTATTTT
CASSLTSGTDTQYF
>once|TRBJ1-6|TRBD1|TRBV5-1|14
TGCGCCAGCAGCTTGGACAGGGGTAATTCACCCCTCCACTTT
CASSLDRGNSPLHF
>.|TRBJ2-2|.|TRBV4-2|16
TGTGCCAGCAGCCAGGCCCGGACAGCTAACACCGGGGAGCTGTTTTTT
CASSQARTANTGELFF
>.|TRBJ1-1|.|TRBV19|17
TGTGCCAGTAGTATTTCCCCCCTACAAGTTATGAACACTGAAGCTTTCTTT
CASSISPLQVMNTEAFF
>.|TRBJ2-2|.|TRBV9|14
TGTGCCAGCAGCGACAGGGCCGGCACCGGGGAGCTGTTTTTT
CASSDRAGTGELFF
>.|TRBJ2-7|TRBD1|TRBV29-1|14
TGCAGCGTTGAGGGGGACAGGGGCAACTACGAGCAGTACTTC
CSVEGDRGNYEQYF
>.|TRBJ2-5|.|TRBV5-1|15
TGCGCCAGCAGCTTACGAGGTCTACCTCAAGAGACCCAGTACTTC
CASSLRGLPQETQYF
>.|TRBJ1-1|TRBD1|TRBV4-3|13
TGCGCCAGCAGCCAAGCCTCGGGACAGGAGGCTTTCTTT
CASSQASGQEAFF
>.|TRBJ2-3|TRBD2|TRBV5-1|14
TGCGCCAGCAGAAGAGCGGGAGAAACAGATACGCAGTATTTT
CASRRAGETDTQYF
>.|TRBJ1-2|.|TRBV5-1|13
TGCGCCAGCAGCCTTTACAGGGATCGTGGCTACACCTTC
CASSLYRDRGYTF
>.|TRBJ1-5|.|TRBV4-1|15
TGCGCCAGCAGCCAAGATCGGCCAGGCAGACAGCCCCAGCATTTT
CASSQDRPGRQPQHF
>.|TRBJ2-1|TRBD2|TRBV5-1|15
TGCGCCAGCAGCCCCGGGACTAGCGGTTGGGATGAGCAGTTCTTC
CASSPGTSGWDEQFF